This TCR beta chain comes out of a study of human T cells and chemical hapten exposure. Turning to the study itself: Patch tests applied 0.01% DPC to the upper back, read at 6 days.

Noted time point: patch test 1, 2 weeks after DPC sensitization. The treatment: therapeutic diphenylcyclopropenone sensitization with weekly scalp DPC. Whole blood, unfractionated, served as the material for total RNA extraction. In TCRdb, the RACE reads were re-called with MiXCR into one record per CDR3 protein. Of 85,000 to 100,000 distinct CDR3 sequences in the sample, around 12% are singletons; the top ten hold 2.1%. The length of the CDR3 is 15 residues. Trimming pared 1 base from V and 8 bases from J, leaving 14 bases between. Germline assignment: CDR1 SGHVS and CDR2 FQNEAQ. This clonotype was counted only a few times.

The rearrangement uses TRBV7-8 and TRBJ1-4; a weak D match, TRBD1 (5 bases). The clonotype was recovered from a middle-aged woman with alopecia areata. Some clones in this sample may be carry-over from other donors' samples. The sample in question was whole blood, obtained in connection with sensitization to the hapten diphenylcyclopropenone (DPC). CDR3 in amino acids: CASSLGQGLSEKLFF. In DNA, the CDR3 is TGTGCCAGCAGCTTAGGCCAGGGATTGAGCGAAAAACTGTTTTTT.